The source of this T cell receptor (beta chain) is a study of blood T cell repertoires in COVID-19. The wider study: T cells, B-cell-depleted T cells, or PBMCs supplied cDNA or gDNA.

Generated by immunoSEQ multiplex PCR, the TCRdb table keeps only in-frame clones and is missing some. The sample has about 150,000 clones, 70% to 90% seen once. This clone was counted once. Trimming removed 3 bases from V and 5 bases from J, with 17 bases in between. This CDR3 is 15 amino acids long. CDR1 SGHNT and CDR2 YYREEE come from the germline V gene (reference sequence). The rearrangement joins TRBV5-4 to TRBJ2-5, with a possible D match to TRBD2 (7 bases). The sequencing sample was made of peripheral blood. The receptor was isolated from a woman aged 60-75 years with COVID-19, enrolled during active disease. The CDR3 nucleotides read TGTGCCAGCAGCTGGAGGGGGGGCCGTCGGGAGACCCAGTACTTC. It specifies CASSWRGGRRETQYF.